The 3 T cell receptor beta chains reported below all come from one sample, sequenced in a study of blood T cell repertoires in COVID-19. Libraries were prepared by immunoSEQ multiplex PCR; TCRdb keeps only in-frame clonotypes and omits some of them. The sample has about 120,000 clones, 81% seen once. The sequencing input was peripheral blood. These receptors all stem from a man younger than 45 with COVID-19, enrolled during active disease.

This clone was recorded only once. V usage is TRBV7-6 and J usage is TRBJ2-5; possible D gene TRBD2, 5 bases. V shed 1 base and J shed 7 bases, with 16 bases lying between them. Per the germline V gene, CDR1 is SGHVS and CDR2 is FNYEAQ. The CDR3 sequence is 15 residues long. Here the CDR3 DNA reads TGTGCCAGCAGCTTAGAGTCCCGATCCGAGGGGACCCAGTACTTC. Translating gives CASSLESRSEGTQYF.

The CDR3 DNA reads TGTGCCAGCAGCACTAACATCGGCGGGGGAACCACAGATACGCAGTATTTT. Translating gives CASSTNIGGGTTDTQYF. This chain connects TRBV7-2 to TRBJ2-3; 7 nucleotides match TRBD2. There are 17 residues in the CDR3. In germline, CDR1 is SGHTA, CDR2 FQGNSA. With V trimmed by 5 bases and J by 2 bases, 13 bases remained unmatched.

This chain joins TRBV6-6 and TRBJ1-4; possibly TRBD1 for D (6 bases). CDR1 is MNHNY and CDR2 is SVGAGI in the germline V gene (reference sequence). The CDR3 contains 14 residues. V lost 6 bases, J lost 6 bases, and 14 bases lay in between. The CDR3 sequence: CASSPQGVDEKLFF. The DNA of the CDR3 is TGTGCCAGCAGCCCACAGGGTGTCGATGAAAAACTGTTTTTT.